This T cell receptor (beta chain) was found in a study of blood T cell repertoires in COVID-19. V lost 7 bases to trimming and J lost 4 bases, with 25 bases between them. CDR3 length: 16 residues. Per germline, CDR1 SQVTM and CDR2 ANQGSEA. TCRdb keeps only in-frame clones here, not all; method: immunoSEQ multiplex PCR. The data contain around 9,800 clones, roughly 80% of them singletons. The specimen was peripheral blood. The clonotype was recovered from a man in his 70s with active COVID-19. V gene TRBV29-1 combines with J gene TRBJ1-1; tentatively, D is TRBD1 (6 bases). The CDR3 DNA is TGCAGCGGACGGGGGGAGGGGGTCACGGGAAGCACTGAAGCTTTCTTT. Protein: CSGRGEGVTGSTEAFF.